One and the same sample provided the 10 T cell receptor beta chains below, sequenced in a study of shared clonotypes between healthy human individuals. Naive CD8 cells comprised CD45RO-negative, CCR7-positively selected cells, excluding terminally differentiated effector memory CD45RA+ cells. Profiled with immunoSEQ multiplex PCR; TCRdb holds only in-frame clones, not every one. Of 550,000 to 650,000 clones in the sample, roughly 96% were seen once. Material: naive CD8+ T cells sorted from blood. The source is a woman in her thirties in good health.

V gene TRBV2 combines with J gene TRBJ2-1; the D is unclear. CDR1 is SNHLY, CDR2 FYNNEI, per germline. This CDR3 comprises 15 residues. V shed 4 bases and J shed 0 bases, with 10 bases lying between them. The CDR3 is CASSADGSSYNEQFF. The CDR3, as DNA: TGTGCCAGCAGTGCCGACGGCAGCTCCTACAATGAGCAGTTCTTC.

This chain joins TRBV19 and TRBJ1-1; 7 bases align to TRBD1. Germline CDR1 LNHDA, CDR2 SQIVND (reference sequence). J gave up 0 bases and V 8 bases, and 6 bases lay outside the gene matches. CDR3 size: 14 residues. The CDR3 loop is CASDPTGVNTEAFF. The DNA of the CDR3 is TGTGCCAGTGATCCCACAGGGGTGAACACTGAAGCTTTCTTT.

DNA of the CDR3: TGTGCCAGCAGTTTGGCAGGAACTGAAGCTTTCTTT. This translates into CASSLAGTEAFF. The V call is TRBV27, the J call TRBJ1-1; the D is unclear. Germline V gene lookup returns CDR1 MNHEY and CDR2 SMNVEV (reference sequence). Trimming stripped 3 bases from V and 5 bases from J, with 7 bases between. This CDR3 has 12 residues.

The chain recombines TRBV7-9 with TRBJ2-1; D might be TRBD2 (5 bases). The CDR3 runs 15 residues. Trimming removed 2 bases from V and 8 bases from J, with 16 bases in between. The germline V gene has CDR1 SEHNR and CDR2 FQNEAQ (reference sequence). CDR3 nucleotide sequence: TGTGCCAGCAGCTTACCGACAAGGTCGAGGGATGAGCAGTTCTTC. Its translation: CASSLPTRSRDEQFF.

V usage is TRBV4-1 and J usage is TRBJ2-1; 9 bases agree with TRBD1. Germline CDR1 reads MGHRA; CDR2 reads YSYEKL. The CDR3 has 16 amino acids. V gave up 4 bases and J gave up 3 bases; unmatched junction bases: 7. CDR3 DNA: TGCGCCAGCAGCCTCCGGGACAGGGACTTCTACAATGAGCAGTTCTTC. This codes for CASSLRDRDFYNEQFF.

This clone was seen once. This chain joins TRBV30 and TRBJ2-3; D ambiguous. V dropped 0 bases and J dropped 2 bases, with 3 bases sitting between them. Germline V CDR1 and CDR2: GTSNPN, SVGIG (reference sequence). The CDR3 runs 12 residues. CDR3 region: CAWSVHTDTQYF. The CDR3 DNA reads as TGTGCCTGGAGTGTACACACAGATACGCAGTATTTT.

CDR3 DNA sequence: TGCGCCAGCAGCCATATAAAAACCGGGGAGCTGTTTTTT. Amino acid sequence: CASSHIKTGELFF. This chain uses TRBV4-1 with TRBJ2-2; D remains ambiguous. The CDR3 has 13 amino acids. Trimming left V 3 bases short and J 5 bases short, with 7 bases between. Germline V gene data show CDR1 as MGHRA and CDR2 as YSYEKL.

The V gene is TRBV2, the J gene TRBJ2-5; D possibly corresponds to TRBD2 (6 bases). Trimming removed 6 bases from V and 4 bases from J, with 9 bases in between. Germline CDR1 SNHLY, CDR2 FYNNEI. This CDR3 has 12 amino acids. The CDR3 nucleotides are TGTGCCAGCAGGGGGGAGGTAGAGACCCAGTACTTC. Protein product: CASRGEVETQYF.

The rearrangement links TRBV7-9 to TRBJ1-1, with 7 bases that match TRBD1. Germline CDR1 is SEHNR and CDR2 is FQNEAQ (reference sequence). V shed 4 bases and J 3 bases; nucleotides not matched to a gene: 11. The CDR3 has 16 residues. This CDR3 is CASSSETETGHTEAFF. The DNA of the CDR3 is TGTGCCAGCAGCTCGGAAACGGAGACAGGGCACACTGAAGCTTTCTTT.

This sequence joins TRBV6-5 and TRBJ2-7; D is possibly TRBD2 (6 bases). The CDR3 contains 16 residues. CDR1 MNHEY and CDR2 SVGAGI come from the germline V gene. Trimming left V 0 bases short and J 6 bases short, with 18 bases between. The CDR3 reads CASSYSSGYGRSEQYF. Here the CDR3 DNA reads TGTGCCAGCAGTTACTCATCAGGGTACGGGAGAAGCGAGCAGTACTTC.